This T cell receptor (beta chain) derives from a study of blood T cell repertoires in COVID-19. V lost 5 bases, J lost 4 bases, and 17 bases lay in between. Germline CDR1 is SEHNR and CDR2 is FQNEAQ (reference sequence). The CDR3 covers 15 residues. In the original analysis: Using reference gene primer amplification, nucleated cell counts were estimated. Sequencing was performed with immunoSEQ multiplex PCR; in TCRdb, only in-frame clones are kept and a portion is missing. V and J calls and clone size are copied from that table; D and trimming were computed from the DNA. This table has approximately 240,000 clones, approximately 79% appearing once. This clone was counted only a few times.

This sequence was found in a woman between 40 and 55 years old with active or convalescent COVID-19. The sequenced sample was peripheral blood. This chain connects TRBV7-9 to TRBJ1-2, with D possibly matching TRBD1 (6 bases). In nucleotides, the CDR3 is TGTGCCAGCAGCCCGCTAGACAGGTCCCTCTATGGCTACACCTTC. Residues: CASSPLDRSLYGYTF.